This TCR beta chain came from a study of molecular identifiers for immune sequencing clone quantification. This clonotype was observed at least ten times. Germline trimming cut 0 bases from V and 3 bases from J; bases unmatched to any gene: 4. CDR1 and CDR2 (germline): LGHNA, YSLEER. The CDR3 length is 16 residues. The naive CD8 libraries originated from between roughly 20,000 and 1,000,000 sorted cells and drew on 10%, 30% or 50% RNA. Sorting was used to obtain naive CD8 T cells (CD8+CD4-CCR7+CD45RA+). TCRdb called the PCR reads again in MiXCR, with one record for every CDR3 protein. The sample consists of under 600,000 distinct CDR3 sequences, around a fifth of them appearing once.

This clonotype was sampled from a human donor in good health. Some libraries in this study had Jurkat cell RNA spiked in. Sequencing used naive CD8+ T cells from blood, with Jurkat cell RNA spiked in. Sample subset: FACS-sorted CD8+CD4-CCR7+CD45RA+ naive T cells. The J gene is TRBJ2-4, the V gene TRBV4-3, with 8 bases fitting TRBD1. The CDR3 is CASSQDAGTGKNIQYF. CDR3 nucleotide sequence: TGCGCCAGCAGCCAAGATGCAGGGACAGGCAAAAACATTCAGTACTTC.